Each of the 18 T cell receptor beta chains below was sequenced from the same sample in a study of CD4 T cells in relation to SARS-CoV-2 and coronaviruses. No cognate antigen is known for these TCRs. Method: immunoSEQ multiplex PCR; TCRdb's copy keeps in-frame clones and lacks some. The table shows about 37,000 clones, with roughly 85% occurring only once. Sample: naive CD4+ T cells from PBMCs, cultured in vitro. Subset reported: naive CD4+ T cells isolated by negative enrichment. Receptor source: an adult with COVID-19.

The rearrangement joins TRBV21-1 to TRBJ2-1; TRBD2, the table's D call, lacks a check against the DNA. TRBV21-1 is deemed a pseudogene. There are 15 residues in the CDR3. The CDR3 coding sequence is TGTGCCAGCAGCAAGACTAGCGGGAAGGGCAATGAGCAGTTCTTC. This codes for CASSKTSGKGNEQFF.

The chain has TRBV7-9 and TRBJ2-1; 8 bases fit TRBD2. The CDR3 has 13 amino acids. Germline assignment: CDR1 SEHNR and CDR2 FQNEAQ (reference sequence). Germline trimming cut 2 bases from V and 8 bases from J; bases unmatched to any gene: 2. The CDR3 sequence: CASSLTSGHEQFF. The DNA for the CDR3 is TGTGCCAGCAGCTTAACTAGCGGTCATGAGCAGTTCTTC.

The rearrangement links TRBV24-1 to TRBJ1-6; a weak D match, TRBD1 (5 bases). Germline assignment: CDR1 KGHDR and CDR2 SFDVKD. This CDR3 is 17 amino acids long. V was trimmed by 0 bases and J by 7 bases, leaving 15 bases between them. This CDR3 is CATSDLNRGHSNSPLHF. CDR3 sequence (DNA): TGTGCCACCAGTGATTTGAACAGAGGACACTCAAATTCACCCCTCCACTTT.

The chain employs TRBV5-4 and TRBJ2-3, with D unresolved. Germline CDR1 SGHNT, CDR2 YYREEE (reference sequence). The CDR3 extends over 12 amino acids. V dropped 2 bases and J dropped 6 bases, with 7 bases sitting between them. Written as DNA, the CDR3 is TGTGCCAGCAGCTTTTCATCCGATACGCAGTATTTT. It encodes CASSFSSDTQYF. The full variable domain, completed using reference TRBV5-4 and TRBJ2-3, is ETGVTQSPTHLIKTRGQQVTLRCSSQSGHNTVSWYQQALGQGPQFIFQYYREEENGRGNFPPRFSGLQFPNYSSELNVNALELDDSALYLCASSFSSDTQYFGPGTRLTVL.

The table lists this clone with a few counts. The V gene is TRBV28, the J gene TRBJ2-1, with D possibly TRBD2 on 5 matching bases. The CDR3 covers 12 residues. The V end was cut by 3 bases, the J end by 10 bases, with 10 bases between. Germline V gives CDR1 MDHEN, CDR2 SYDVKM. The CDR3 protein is CASSFSDYEQFF. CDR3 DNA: TGTGCCAGCAGTTTCTCCGACTACGAGCAGTTCTTC.

The CDR3 nucleotides are TGTGCCAGTAGTCGGGACAGGGCGGTGTTTTCCTCCTACAATGAGCAGTTCTTC. Residues: CASSRDRAVFSSYNEQFF. This sequence joins TRBV19 and TRBJ2-1; 9 bases are a match to TRBD1. Germline assignment: CDR1 LNHDA and CDR2 SQIVND (reference sequence). V trimming: 5 bases; J trimming: 0 bases; junction bases outside the gene matches: 11. The CDR3 covers 18 residues.

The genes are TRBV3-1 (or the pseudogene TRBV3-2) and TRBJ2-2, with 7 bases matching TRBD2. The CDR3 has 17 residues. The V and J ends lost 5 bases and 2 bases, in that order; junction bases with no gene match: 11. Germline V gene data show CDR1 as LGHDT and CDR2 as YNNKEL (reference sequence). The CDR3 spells CASSKPQRGANTGELFF. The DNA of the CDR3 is TGTGCCAGCAGCAAACCTCAGCGGGGAGCTAACACCGGGGAGCTGTTTTTT.

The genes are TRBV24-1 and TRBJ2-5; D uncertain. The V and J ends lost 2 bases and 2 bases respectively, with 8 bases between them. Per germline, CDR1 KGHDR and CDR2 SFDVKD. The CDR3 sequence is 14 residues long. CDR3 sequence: CATSDSWGQETQYF. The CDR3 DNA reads TGTGCCACCAGTGATTCTTGGGGACAAGAGACCCAGTACTTC.

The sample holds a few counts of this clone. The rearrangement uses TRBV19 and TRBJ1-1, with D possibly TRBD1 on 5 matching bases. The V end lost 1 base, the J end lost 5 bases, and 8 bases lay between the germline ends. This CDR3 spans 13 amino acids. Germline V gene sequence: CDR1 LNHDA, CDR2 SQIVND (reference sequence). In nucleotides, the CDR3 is TGTGCCAGTAGTATAGGTGGGGGTACTGAAGCTTTCTTT. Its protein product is CASSIGGGTEAFF.

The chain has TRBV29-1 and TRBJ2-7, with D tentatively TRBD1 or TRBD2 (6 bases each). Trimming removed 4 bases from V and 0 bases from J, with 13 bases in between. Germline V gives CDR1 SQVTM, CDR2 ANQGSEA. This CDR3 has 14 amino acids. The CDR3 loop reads CSVVRGTSSYEQYF. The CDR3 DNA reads TGCAGCGTTGTTAGGGGGACTTCCTCCTACGAGCAGTACTTC.

The CDR3 reads CASSQPQGWAGADTQYF. The CDR3 DNA is TGTGCCAGCAGCCAACCCCAGGGATGGGCGGGAGCAGATACGCAGTATTTT. The chain uses TRBV3-1 (or the pseudogene TRBV3-2) and TRBJ2-3; 7 bases are shared with TRBD2. The V gene end was trimmed by 2 bases and the J gene end by 4 bases; junction bases not matched to a gene: 12. Germline CDR1 is LGHDT and CDR2 is YNNKEL (reference sequence). The CDR3 sequence is 17 residues long.

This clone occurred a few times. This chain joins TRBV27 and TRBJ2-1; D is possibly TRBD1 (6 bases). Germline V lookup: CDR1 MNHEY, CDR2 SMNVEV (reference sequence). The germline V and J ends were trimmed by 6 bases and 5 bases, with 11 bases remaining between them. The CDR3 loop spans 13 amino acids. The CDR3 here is CASSLRGNNEQFF. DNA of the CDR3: TGTGCCAGCAGCCTAAGGGGGAACAATGAGCAGTTCTTC.

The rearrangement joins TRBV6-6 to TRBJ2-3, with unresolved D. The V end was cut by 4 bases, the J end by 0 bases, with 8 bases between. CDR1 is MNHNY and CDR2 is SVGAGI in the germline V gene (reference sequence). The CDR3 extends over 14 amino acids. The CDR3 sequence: CASSSSASTDTQYF. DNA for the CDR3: TGTGCCAGCAGTTCCTCGGCTAGCACAGATACGCAGTATTTT.

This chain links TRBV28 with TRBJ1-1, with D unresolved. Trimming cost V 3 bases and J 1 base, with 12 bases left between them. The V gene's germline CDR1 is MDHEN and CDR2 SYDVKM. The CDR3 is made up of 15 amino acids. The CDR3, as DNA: TGTGCCAGCAGTTTGCCTGGGGATTGGAACACTGAAGCTTTCTTT. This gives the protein CASSLPGDWNTEAFF.

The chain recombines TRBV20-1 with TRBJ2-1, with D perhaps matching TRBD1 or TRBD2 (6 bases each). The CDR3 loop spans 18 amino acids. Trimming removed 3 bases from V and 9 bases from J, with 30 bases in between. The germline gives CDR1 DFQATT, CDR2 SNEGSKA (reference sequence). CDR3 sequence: CSASDIYLGGRVKGEQFF. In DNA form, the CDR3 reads TGCAGTGCTAGTGACATATATCTAGGGGGGCGGGTCAAGGGTGAGCAGTTCTTC.

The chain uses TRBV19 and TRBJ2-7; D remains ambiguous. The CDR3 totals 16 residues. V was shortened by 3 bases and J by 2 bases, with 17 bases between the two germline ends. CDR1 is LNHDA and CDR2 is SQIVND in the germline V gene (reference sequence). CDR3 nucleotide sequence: TGTGCCAGTAGTATCAGAGGCCTTCCCAGCCCCTACGAGCAGTACTTC. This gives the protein CASSIRGLPSPYEQYF.

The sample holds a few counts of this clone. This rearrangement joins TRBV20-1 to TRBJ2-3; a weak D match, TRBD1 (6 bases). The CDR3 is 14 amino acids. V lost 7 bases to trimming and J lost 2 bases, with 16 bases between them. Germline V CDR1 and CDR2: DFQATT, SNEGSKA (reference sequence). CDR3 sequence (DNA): TGCAGTGGTAGTTTCGGACAGTTCACAGATACGCAGTATTTT. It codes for CSGSFGQFTDTQYF.

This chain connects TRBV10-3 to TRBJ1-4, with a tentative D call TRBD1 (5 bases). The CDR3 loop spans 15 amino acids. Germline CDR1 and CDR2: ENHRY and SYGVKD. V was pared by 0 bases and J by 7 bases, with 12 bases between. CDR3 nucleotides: TGTGCCATCAGTGAGTCGGGGCCGGTTGGTGAAAAACTGTTTTTT. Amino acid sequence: CAISESGPVGEKLFF.